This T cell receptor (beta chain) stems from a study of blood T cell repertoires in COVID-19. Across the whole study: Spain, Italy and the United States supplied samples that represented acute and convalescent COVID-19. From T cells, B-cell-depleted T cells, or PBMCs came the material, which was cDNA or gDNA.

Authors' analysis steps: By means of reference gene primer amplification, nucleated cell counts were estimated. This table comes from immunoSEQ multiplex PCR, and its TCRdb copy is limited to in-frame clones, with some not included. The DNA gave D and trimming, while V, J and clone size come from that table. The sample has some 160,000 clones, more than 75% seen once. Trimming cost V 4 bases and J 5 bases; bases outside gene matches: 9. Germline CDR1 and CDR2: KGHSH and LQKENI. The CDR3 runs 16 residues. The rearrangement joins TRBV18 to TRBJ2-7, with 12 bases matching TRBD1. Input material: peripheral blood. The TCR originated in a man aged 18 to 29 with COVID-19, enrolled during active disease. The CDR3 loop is CASSRLGGTGGNEQYF. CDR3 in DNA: TGTGCCAGCTCACGTTTGGGGGGGACAGGGGGCAACGAGCAGTACTTC.